This TCR beta chain appears in the sequencing data of a study of T cells in Graves' hyperthyroidism and ophthalmopathy. This clonotype has ten or more counts. There were TCR beta CDR3 regions amplified from RNA transcripts. HTBI primers were the set used in a first-round RT-PCR of the TCR CDR3. TCRdb ran MiXCR on the multiplex PCR reads and lists one entry per CDR3 protein. Of 400,000 to 600,000 distinct CDR3 sequences in the sample, less than 25% were seen once. The source of this sequence is a man between 18 and 35 years old with Graves' hyperthyroidism. Sequenced material: blood.

The CDR3 here is CATSDFGSRETQYF. The CDR3 DNA reads TGTGCCACCAGTGATTTCGGATCGAGGGAGACCCAGTACTTC. The V call is TRBV24-1, the J call TRBJ2-5; D ambiguous. V was trimmed by 1 base and J by 5 bases, leaving 10 bases between them. The CDR3 length is 14 residues. Germline assignment: CDR1 KGHDR and CDR2 SFDVKD.